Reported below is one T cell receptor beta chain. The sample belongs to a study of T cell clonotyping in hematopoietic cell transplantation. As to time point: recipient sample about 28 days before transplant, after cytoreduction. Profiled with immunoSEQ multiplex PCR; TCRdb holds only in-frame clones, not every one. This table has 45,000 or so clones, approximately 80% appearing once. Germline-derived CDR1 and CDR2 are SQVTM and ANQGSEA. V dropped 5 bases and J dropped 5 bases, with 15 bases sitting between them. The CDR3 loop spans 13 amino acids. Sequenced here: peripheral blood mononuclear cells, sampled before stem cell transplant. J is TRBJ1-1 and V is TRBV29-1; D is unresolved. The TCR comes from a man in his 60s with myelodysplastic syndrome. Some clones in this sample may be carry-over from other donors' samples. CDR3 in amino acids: CSVMRVEGTEAFF. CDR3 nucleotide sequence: TGCAGCGTTATGAGGGTCGAAGGGACTGAAGCTTTCTTT.